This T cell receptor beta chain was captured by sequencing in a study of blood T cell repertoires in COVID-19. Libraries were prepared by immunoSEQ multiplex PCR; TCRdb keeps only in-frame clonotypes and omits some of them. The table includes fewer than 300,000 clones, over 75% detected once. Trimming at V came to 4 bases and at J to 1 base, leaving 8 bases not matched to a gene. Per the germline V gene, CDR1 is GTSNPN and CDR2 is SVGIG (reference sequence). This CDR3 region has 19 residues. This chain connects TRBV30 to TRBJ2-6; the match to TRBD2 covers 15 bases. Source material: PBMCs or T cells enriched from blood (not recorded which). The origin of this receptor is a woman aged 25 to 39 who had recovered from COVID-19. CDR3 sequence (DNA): TGTGCCTGGACCCCATGGACTAGCGGGAGGGGATCTGGGGCCAACGTCCTGACTTTC. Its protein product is CAWTPWTSGRGSGANVLTF.